This entry concerns a single TCR beta chain. The antigen is undetermined. The data originate from a study of cytomegalovirus exposure and HLA in healthy donors. Findings of the study overall: Within a later analysis, the majority of CMV-associated TCR beta chains appeared HLA-restricted.

This PCR relied on a set of 60 Vbeta primers and 13 Jbeta primers. Only in-frame clones appear in the TCRdb table, and some are missing; sequencing was by immunoSEQ multiplex PCR. The sample lists roughly 140,000 clones, over 70% occurring once. Per the germline V gene, CDR1 is MNHEY and CDR2 is SMNVEV (reference sequence). The CDR3 loop spans 12 amino acids. Trimming cost V 8 bases and J 3 bases; bases outside gene matches: 3. The rearrangement joins TRBV27 to TRBJ2-5; TRBD1 matches at 7 bases. This clonotype was obtained from a man aged 40-55 years in good health and CMV-seropositive. Sample: PBMCs. The CDR3 spells CASGDREETQYF. The CDR3 DNA reads as TGTGCCAGCGGTGACAGGGAAGAGACCCAGTACTTC.